This T cell receptor beta chain was observed in a study of blood T cell repertoires in COVID-19. About the study: COVID-19 samples collected from the United States, Italy and Spain covered acute and convalescent phases.

Original methodology: Nucleated cell number was recorded as an estimate derived from reference gene primer amplification. Using immunoSEQ multiplex PCR, the repertoire was profiled, and TCRdb retains in-frame clones only, with some absent. The V and J calls and clone size come from that table; D and trimming were worked out from the DNA. The top ten clones hold approximately 5% of a sample with under 200,000 clones, about 88% of them seen once. V gave up 3 bases and J gave up 3 bases, with 12 bases separating them. Germline CDR1 SGHKS, CDR2 YYEKEE (reference sequence). The CDR3 is made up of 14 amino acids.

Source material: peripheral blood. The rearrangement uses TRBV5-5 and TRBJ1-1, with TRBD1 as a possible D gene (5 bases). The origin of this receptor is a woman aged 80 or over with acute or convalescent COVID-19. The CDR3 here is CASSSEGLYTEAFF. CDR3 DNA: TGTGCCAGCAGCTCGGAGGGGTTGTACACTGAAGCTTTCTTT.